This T cell receptor beta chain emerged from a study of cytomegalovirus exposure and HLA in healthy donors. CDR3 length equals 16 residues. J gave up 7 bases and V 1 base, and 9 bases lay outside the gene matches. CDR1 is SGHDN, CDR2 FVKESK, per germline. Notes on the study in general: Donors were assumed by presence/absence analyses to have roughly uniform sequencing depth.

With regard to this clone: No antigen is known for it.

A multiplex PCR was run with 60 Vbeta primers and 13 Jbeta primers. Here immunoSEQ multiplex PCR was the method, and the copy in TCRdb shows in-frame clones only, minus some. The sample has around 130,000 clones, around 75% seen once. The sequence derives from a man under 40 in good health and CMV-seronegative. The source material was PBMCs. The chain has TRBV14 and TRBJ2-7; 11 positions agree with TRBD2. The CDR3 is CASSQGSASGRREQYF. CDR3 sequence (DNA): TGTGCCAGCAGCCAAGGTTCGGCTAGCGGGAGGCGGGAGCAGTACTTC.